This T cell receptor (beta chain) emerged from a study of cytomegalovirus exposure and HLA in healthy donors. Study-wide findings and caveats: According to a subsequent analysis, TCR clusters identified in the first cohort showed a tendency to co-occur across the 120 or so validation repertoires. Altogether, 160 or so TCR beta chains were recorded as cytomegalovirus-associated.

Assay: immunoSEQ multiplex PCR; the TCRdb copy retains only in-frame clones and omits some. The sample includes fewer than 120,000 clones, 85% to 90% of them seen just once. J was trimmed by 6 bases and V by 6 bases; bases with no gene match: 7. The CDR3 has 17 residues. Germline CDR1 is SNHLY and CDR2 is FYNNEI. This clone occurred once. Its matching antigen is unknown. The sequencing input was PBMCs. The TCR was taken from a woman in her 30s in good health and CMV-seropositive. The V call is TRBV2, the J call TRBJ2-2, with TRBD2 matching over 16 bases. The CDR3 loop reads CASRLGLAGGSAGELFF. The CDR3 bases are TGTGCCAGCAGGCTGGGACTAGCGGGAGGGAGCGCCGGGGAGCTGTTTTTT.